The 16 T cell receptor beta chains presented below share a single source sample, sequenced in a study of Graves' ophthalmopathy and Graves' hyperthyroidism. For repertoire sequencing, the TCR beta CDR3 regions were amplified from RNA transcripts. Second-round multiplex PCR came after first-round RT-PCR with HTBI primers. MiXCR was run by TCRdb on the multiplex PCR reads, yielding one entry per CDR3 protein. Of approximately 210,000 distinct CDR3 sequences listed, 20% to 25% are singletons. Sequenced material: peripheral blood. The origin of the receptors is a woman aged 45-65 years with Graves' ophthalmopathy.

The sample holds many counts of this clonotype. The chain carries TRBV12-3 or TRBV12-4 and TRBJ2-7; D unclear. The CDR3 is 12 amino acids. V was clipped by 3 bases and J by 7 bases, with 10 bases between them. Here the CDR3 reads CASSFQSLEQYF. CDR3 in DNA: TGTGCCAGCAGTTTTCAGAGTCTGGAGCAGTACTTC.

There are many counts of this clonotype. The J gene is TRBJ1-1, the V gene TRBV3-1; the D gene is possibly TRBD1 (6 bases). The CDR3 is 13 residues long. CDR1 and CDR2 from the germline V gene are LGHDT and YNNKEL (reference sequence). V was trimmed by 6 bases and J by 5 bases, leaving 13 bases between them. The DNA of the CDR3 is TGTGCCAGCAGGGAGGGGGGGGAAACTGAAGCTTTCTTT. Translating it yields CASREGGETEAFF. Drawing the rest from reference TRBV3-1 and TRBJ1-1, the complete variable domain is DTAVSQTPKYLVTQMGNDKSIKCEQNLGHDTMYWYKQDSKKFLKIMFSYNNKELIINETVPNRFSPKSPDKAHLNLHINSLELGDSAVYFCASREGGETEAFFGQGTRLTVV.

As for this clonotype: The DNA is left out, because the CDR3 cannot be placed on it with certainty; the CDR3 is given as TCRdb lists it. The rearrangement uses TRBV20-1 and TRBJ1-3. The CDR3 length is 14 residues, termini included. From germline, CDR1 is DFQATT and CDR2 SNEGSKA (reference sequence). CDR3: CSASAVGTGNTISF.

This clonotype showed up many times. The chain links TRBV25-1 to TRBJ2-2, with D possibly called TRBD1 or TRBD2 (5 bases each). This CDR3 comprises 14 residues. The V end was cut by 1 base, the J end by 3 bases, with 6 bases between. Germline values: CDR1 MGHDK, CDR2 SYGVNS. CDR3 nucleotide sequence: TGTGCCAGCAGTGAATTGGGGGACACCGGGGAGCTGTTTTTT. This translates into CASSELGDTGELFF.

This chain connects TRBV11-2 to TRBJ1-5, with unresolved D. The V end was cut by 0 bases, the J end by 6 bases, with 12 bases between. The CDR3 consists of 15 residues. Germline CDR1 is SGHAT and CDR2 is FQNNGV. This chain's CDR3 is CASSLDPDRAQPQHF. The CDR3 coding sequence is TGTGCCAGCAGCTTAGATCCAGATCGGGCTCAGCCCCAGCATTTT.

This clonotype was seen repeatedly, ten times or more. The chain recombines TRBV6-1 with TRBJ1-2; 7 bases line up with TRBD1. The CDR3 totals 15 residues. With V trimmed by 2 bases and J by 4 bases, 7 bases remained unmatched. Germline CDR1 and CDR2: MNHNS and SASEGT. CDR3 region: CASSEQTGSGYGYTF. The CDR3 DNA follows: TGTGCCAGCAGTGAACAGACAGGGAGCGGCTATGGCTACACCTTC.

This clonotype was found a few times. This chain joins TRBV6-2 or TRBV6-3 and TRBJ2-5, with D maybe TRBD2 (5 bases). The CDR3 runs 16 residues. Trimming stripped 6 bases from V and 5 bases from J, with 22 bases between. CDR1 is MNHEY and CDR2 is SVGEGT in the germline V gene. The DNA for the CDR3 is TGTGCCAGCAGCTCCCCCGAGGAGCGGTTGTTTGAGACCCAGTACTTC. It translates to CASSSPEERLFETQYF.

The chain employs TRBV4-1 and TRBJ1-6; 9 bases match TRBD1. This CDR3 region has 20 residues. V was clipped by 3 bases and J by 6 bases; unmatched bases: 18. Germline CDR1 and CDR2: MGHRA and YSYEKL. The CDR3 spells CASSHSPGQGKWRSNSPLHF. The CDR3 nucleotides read TGCGCCAGCAGCCACTCACCGGGACAGGGCAAGTGGCGGAGTAATTCACCCCTCCACTTT.

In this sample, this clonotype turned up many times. The CDR3 spells CASSLLSGSGEQYF. CDR3 bases: TGTGCCAGCAGCTTACTCTCCGGGTCTGGCGAGCAGTACTTC. V usage is TRBV7-3 and J usage is TRBJ2-7; D uncertain. V lost 2 bases and J 6 bases, leaving 14 bases between the germline ends. In germline, CDR1 is SGHTA, CDR2 FQGTGA. The CDR3 totals 14 residues.

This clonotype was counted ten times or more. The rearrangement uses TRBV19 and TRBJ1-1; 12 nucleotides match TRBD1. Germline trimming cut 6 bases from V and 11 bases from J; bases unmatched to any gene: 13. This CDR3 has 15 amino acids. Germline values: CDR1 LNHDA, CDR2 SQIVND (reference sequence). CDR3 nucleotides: TGTGCCAGTAGGCCTTCCGGGACAGGGGGCGCTGGTGCTTTCTTT. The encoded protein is CASRPSGTGGAGAFF.

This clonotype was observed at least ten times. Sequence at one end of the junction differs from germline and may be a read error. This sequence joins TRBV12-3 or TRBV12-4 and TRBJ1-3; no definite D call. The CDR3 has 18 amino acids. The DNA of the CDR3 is TGTGCCTGCAGTTTTTGGGTACTGAGTAATCCCTCTGGAAACACCATATATTTT. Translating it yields CACSFWVLSNPSGNTIYF.

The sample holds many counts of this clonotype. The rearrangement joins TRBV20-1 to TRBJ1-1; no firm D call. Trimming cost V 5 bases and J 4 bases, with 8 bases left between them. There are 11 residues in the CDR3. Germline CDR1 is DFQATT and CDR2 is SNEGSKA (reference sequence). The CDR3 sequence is CSAPRSTEAFF. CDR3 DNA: TGCAGTGCTCCCCGGAGCACTGAAGCTTTCTTT.

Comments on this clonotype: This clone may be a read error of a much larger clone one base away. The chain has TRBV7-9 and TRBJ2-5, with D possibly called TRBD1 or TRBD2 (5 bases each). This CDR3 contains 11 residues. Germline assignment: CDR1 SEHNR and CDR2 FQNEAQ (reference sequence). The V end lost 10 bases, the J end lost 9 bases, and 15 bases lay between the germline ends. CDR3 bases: TGTGCCATCAGGGCTGCCGGGGCCCAGTACTTC. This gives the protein CAIRAAGAQYF.

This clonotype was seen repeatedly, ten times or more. The CDR3 region has the DNA TGTGCCAGCAGCCCTCCGAACAGGGGCTACGAGCAGTACTTC. This encodes CASSPPNRGYEQYF. V usage is TRBV28 and J usage is TRBJ2-7, with TRBD1 matching over 7 bases. Germline V gives CDR1 MDHEN, CDR2 SYDVKM. The length of the CDR3 is 14 residues. Trimming at V came to 6 bases and at J to 3 bases, leaving 8 bases not matched to a gene.

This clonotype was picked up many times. The CDR3 loop reads CASSKTGLYGYTF. In nucleotides, the CDR3 is TGTGCCAGCAGTAAGACAGGCCTCTATGGCTACACCTTC. This chain uses TRBV12-3 or TRBV12-4 with TRBJ1-2, with a possible D match to TRBD1 (6 bases). CDR3 length equals 13 residues. Trimming stripped 5 bases from V and 4 bases from J, with 11 bases between.

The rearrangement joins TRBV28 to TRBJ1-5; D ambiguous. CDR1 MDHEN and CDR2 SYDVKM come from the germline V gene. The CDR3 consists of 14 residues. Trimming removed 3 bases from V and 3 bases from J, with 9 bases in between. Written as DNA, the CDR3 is TGTGCCAGCAGTTTCGGGCAGAACAATCAGCCCCAGCATTTT. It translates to CASSFGQNNQPQHF.